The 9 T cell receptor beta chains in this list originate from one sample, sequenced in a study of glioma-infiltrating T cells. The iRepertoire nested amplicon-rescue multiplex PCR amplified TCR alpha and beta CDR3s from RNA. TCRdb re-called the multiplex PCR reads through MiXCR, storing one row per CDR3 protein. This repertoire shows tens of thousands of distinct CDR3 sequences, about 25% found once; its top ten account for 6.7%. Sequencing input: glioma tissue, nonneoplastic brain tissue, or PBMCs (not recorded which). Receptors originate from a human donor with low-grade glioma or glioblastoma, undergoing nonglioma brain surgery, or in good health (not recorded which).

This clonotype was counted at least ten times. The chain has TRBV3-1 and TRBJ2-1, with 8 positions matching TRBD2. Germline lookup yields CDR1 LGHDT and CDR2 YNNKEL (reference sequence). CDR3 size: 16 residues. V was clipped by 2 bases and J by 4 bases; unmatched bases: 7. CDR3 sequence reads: CASSQLSGGLYNEQFF. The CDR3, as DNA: TGTGCCAGCAGCCAACTGAGCGGGGGCCTTTACAATGAGCAGTTCTTC.

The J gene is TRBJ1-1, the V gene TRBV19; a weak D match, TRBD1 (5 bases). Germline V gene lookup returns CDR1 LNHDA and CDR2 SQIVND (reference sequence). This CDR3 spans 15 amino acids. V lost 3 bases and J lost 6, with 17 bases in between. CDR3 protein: CASSILDGDGAEAFF. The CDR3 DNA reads TGTGCCAGTAGTATTTTAGACGGGGACGGCGCTGAAGCTTTCTTT.

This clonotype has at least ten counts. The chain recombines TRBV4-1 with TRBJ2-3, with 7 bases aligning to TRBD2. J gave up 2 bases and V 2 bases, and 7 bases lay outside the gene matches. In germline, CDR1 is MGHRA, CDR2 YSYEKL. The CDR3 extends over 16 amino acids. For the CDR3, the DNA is TGCGCCAGCAGCCAAAGCCCTAGCGGAATCACAGATACGCAGTATTTT. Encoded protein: CASSQSPSGITDTQYF.

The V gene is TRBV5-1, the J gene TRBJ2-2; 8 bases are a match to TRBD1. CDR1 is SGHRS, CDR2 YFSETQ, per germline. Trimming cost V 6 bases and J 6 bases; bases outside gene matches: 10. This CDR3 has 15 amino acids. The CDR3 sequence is CASTVTGGGSGELFF. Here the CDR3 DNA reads TGCGCCAGCACCGTTACAGGGGGAGGATCCGGGGAGCTGTTTTTT. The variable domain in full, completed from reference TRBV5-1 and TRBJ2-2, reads KAGVTQTPRYLIKTRGQQVTLSCSPISGHRSVSWYQQTPGQGLQFLFEYFSETQRNKGNFPGRFSGRQFSNSRSEMNVSTLELGDSALYLCASTVTGGGSGELFFGEGSRLTVL.

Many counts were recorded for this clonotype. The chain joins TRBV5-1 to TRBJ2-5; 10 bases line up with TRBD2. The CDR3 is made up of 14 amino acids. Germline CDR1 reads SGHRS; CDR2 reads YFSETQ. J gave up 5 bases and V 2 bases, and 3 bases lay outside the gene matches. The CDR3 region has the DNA TGCGCCAGCAGCTTCCTAGCGGGAGATGAGACCCAGTACTTC. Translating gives CASSFLAGDETQYF.

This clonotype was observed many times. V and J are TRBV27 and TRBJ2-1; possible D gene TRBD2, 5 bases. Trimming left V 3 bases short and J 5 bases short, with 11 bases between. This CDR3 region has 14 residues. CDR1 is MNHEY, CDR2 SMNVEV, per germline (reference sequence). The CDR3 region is CASSFYRDNNEQFF. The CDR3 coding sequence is TGTGCCAGCAGTTTCTACCGGGATAACAATGAGCAGTTCTTC.

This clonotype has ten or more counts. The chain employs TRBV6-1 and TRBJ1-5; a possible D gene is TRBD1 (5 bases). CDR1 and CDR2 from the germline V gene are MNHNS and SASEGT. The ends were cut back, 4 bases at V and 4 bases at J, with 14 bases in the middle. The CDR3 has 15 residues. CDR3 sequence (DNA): TGTGCCAGCAGTGGTCCCGGAGGGGTAAATCAGCCCCAGCATTTT. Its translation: CASSGPGGVNQPQHF.

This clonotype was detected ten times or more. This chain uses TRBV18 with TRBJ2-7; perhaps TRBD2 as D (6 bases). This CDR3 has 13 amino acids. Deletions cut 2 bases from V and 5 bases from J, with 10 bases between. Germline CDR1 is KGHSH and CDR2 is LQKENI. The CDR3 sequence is CASSPSLADEQYF. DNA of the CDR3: TGTGCCAGCTCACCATCACTAGCCGACGAGCAGTACTTC.

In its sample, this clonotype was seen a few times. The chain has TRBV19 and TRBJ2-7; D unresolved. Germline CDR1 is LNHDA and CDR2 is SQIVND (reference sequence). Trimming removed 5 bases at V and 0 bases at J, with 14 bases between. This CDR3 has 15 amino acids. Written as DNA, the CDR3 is TGTGCCAGTAGTGCCTCTGCGGTAAGCTCCTACGAGCAGTACTTC. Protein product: CASSASAVSSYEQYF.